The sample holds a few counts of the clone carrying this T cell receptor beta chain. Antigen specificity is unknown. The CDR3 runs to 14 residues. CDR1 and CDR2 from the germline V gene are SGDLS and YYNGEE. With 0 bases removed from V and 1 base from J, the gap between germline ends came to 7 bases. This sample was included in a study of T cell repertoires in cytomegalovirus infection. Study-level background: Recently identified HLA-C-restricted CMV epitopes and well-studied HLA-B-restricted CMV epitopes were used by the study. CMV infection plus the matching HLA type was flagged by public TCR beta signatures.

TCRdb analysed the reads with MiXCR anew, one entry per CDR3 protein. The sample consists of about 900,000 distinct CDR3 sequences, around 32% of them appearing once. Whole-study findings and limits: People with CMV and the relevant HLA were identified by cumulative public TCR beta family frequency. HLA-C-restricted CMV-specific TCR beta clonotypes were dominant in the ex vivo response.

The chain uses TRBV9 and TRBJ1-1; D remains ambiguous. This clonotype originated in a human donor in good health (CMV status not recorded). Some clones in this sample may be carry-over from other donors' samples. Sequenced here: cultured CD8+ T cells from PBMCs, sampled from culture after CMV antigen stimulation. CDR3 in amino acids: CASSVAGENTEAFF. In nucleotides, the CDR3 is TGTGCCAGCAGCGTAGCAGGCGAGAACACTGAAGCTTTCTTT.